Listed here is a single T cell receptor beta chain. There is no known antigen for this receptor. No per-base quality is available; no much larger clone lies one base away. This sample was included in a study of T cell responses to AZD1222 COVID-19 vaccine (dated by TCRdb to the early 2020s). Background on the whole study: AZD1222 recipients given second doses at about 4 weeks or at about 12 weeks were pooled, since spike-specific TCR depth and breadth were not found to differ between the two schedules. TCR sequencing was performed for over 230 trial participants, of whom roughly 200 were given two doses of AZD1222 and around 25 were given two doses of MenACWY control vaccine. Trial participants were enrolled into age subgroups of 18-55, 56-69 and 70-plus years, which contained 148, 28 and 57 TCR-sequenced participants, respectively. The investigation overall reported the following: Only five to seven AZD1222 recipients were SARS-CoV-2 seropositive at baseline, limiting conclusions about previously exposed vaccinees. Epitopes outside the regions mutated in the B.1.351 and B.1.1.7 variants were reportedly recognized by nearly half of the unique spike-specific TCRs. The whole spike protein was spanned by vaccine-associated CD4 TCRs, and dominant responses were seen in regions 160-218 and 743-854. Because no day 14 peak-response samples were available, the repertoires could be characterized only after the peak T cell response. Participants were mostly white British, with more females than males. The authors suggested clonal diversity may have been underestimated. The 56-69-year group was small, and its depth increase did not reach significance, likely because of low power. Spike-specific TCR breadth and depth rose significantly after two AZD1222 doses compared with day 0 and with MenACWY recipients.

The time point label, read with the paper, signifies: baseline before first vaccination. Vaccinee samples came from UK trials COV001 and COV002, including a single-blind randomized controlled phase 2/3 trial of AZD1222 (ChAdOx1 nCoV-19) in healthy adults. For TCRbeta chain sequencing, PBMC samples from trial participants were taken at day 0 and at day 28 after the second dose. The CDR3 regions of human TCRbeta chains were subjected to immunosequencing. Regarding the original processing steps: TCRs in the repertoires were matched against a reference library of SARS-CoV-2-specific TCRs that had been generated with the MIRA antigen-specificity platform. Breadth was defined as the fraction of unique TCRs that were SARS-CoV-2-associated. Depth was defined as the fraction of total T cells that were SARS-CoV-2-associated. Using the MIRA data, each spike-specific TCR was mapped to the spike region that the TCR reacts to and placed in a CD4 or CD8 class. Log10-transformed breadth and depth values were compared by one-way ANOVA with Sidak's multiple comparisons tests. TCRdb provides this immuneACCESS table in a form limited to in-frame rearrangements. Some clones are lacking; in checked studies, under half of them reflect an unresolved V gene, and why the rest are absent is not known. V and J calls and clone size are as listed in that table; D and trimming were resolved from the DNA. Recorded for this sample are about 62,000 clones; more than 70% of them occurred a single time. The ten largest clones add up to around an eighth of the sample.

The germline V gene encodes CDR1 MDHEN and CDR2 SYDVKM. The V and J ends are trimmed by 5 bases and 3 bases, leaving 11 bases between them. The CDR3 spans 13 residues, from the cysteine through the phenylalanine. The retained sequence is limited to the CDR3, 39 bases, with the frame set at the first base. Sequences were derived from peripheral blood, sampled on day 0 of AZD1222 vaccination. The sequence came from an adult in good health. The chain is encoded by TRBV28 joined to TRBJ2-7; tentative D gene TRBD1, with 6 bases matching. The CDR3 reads CASSTDRFYEQYF. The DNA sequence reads TGTGCCAGCAGTACCGACAGGTTCTACGAGCAGTACTTC.